Following are 30 T cell receptor beta chains from one sample sequenced in a study of PD-L1 blockade in urothelial cancer. Measured with immunoSEQ multiplex PCR; TCRdb has only the in-frame clones, and not every one. The sample yields tens of thousands of clones, around 90% seen once. As for time point: pretreatment peripheral blood. Sequencing used PBMCs, obtained around atezolizumab (anti-PD-L1) treatment. Source of these receptors: a man in his 60s with urothelial cancer.

The genes are TRBV29-1 and TRBJ1-3; TRBD1 aligns across 7 bases. Germline CDR1 and CDR2: SQVTM and ANQGSEA. Unmatched junction bases numbered 6, after V lost 4 bases and J lost 0 bases. This CDR3 is built from 15 residues. CDR3 loop: CSVVGTALSGNTIYF. The DNA of the CDR3 is TGCAGCGTTGTCGGGACAGCCCTCTCTGGAAACACCATATATTTT.

The gene calls are TRBV18 and TRBJ1-1; 8 nucleotides agree with TRBD1. V dropped 4 bases and J dropped 0; count of bases not matched to a gene: 4. The CDR3 consists of 15 residues. CDR1 and CDR2 (germline): KGHSH, LQKENI. CDR3 region: CASSQGQALNTEAFF. The DNA of the CDR3 is TGTGCCAGCTCACAGGGACAGGCCCTGAACACTGAAGCTTTCTTT.

The chain combines TRBV7-9 with TRBJ2-2; D gene uncertain. Per the germline V gene, CDR1 is SEHNR and CDR2 is FQNEAQ (reference sequence). Between the trimmed V and J ends, which lost 5 bases and 4 bases, there was a span of 20 bases. The CDR3 has 17 residues. In nucleotides, the CDR3 is TGTGCCAGCAGCCAGCCAAGAGGCGGATCGAGCACCGGGGAGCTGTTTTTT. Its protein product is CASSQPRGGSSTGELFF.

This sequence joins TRBV6-5 and TRBJ2-1; D is perhaps TRBD1 (6 bases). Germline CDR1 is MNHEY and CDR2 is SVGAGI. The CDR3 has 13 residues. V was shortened by 6 bases and J by 3 bases, with 9 bases between the two germline ends. The CDR3 DNA sequence: TGTGCCAGCAGCAAGGACAGCTACAATGAGCAGTTCTTC. Its translation: CASSKDSYNEQFF.

The rearrangement uses TRBV2 and TRBJ2-5; 7 bases line up with TRBD1. The CDR3 spans 16 residues. The germline V gene encodes CDR1 SNHLY and CDR2 FYNNEI. V shed 3 bases and J 0 bases; nucleotides not matched to a gene: 7. CDR3: CASSEGGRGHQETQYF. CDR3 nucleotide sequence: TGTGCCAGCAGTGAGGGTGGAAGGGGGCACCAAGAGACCCAGTACTTC.

The V gene is TRBV2, the J gene TRBJ2-4; 12 bases align to TRBD1. Germline V gene sequence: CDR1 SNHLY, CDR2 FYNNEI. Unmatched junction bases numbered 6, after V lost 6 bases and J lost 6 bases. The CDR3 spans 15 residues. The CDR3 DNA follows: TGTGCCAGCAGCCGGGACAGGGGGCCGGGAAACATTCAGTACTTC. Protein sequence: CASSRDRGPGNIQYF.

J is TRBJ2-3 and V is TRBV7-2; tentative D call: TRBD2 (5 bases). The V and J ends lost 4 bases and 5 bases respectively, with 7 bases between them. The germline V gene encodes CDR1 SGHTA and CDR2 FQGNSA. The CDR3 is 12 residues long. CDR3 protein: CASSSRVDTQYF. The CDR3 DNA is TGTGCCAGCAGCTCGCGGGTAGATACGCAGTATTTT.

The genes are TRBV4-2 and TRBJ2-2, with TRBD2 matching 11 bases. Germline lookup yields CDR1 LGHNA and CDR2 YNFKEQ. This CDR3 has 17 residues. Trimming at V came to 0 bases and at J to 4 bases, leaving 4 bases not matched to a gene. CDR3 sequence (DNA): TGTGCCAGCAGCCAAGATAGCGGGAGGGCCGCCACCGGGGAGCTGTTTTTT. As protein: CASSQDSGRAATGELFF.

This chain joins TRBV7-2 and TRBJ2-7; 7 bases are shared with TRBD2. Germline-derived CDR1 and CDR2 are SGHTA and FQGNSA. V gave up 2 bases and J gave up 6 bases; unmatched junction bases: 13. The CDR3 totals 16 residues. The CDR3 DNA follows: TGTGCCAGCAGCTTATCAGCGGGGATATCTGGGGGCGAGCAGTACTTC. Encoded protein: CASSLSAGISGGEQYF.

The chain combines TRBV11-2 with TRBJ2-2; D remains unclear. V gave up 1 base and J gave up 5 bases, with 14 bases separating them. This CDR3 region has 16 residues. Germline CDR1 is SGHAT and CDR2 is FQNNGV. The CDR3 DNA follows: TGTGCCAGCAGCTTAGGTAGCCCTCCTAAAACCGGGGAGCTGTTTTTT. Its protein product is CASSLGSPPKTGELFF.

The V gene is TRBV7-9, the J gene TRBJ2-6; weak D call: TRBD1 (5 bases). Germline assignment: CDR1 SEHNR and CDR2 FQNEAQ (reference sequence). This CDR3 comprises 15 residues. The germline V and J ends were trimmed by 5 bases and 3 bases, with 11 bases remaining between them. The CDR3 here is CASSLQALGANVLTF. DNA of the CDR3: TGTGCCAGCAGCCTACAGGCTCTTGGGGCCAACGTCCTGACTTTC.

This sequence joins TRBV11-2 and TRBJ2-2, with 7 bases lining up with TRBD1. Germline V gives CDR1 SGHAT, CDR2 FQNNGV. The trim removed 5 bases at V and 6 bases at J, leaving 3 bases unmatched. This CDR3 has 13 residues. This chain's CDR3 is CASSPGTAGELFF. CDR3 nucleotide sequence: TGTGCCAGCAGCCCGGGGACAGCCGGGGAGCTGTTTTTT. Based on the CDR3 plus reference TRBV11-2 and TRBJ2-2, the full variable domain is EAGVAQSPRYKIIEKRQSVAFWCNPISGHATLYWYQQILGQGPKLLIQFQNNGVVDDSQLPKDRFSAERLKGVDSTLKIQPAKLEDSAVYLCASSPGTAGELFFGEGSRLTVL.

This chain joins TRBV18 and TRBJ1-1; 7 positions match TRBD1. V lost 2 bases to trimming and J lost 10 bases; unmatched junction nucleotides: 4. The CDR3 loop spans 12 amino acids. Germline V gene sequence: CDR1 KGHSH, CDR2 LQKENI. The CDR3 spells CASSPEGALAFF. The DNA for the CDR3 is TGTGCCAGCTCACCAGAGGGGGCTCTAGCTTTCTTT.

This clone was detected a few times. The chain has TRBV28 and TRBJ1-2; D not resolved. The CDR3 is 12 amino acids. The ends were cut back, 5 bases at V and 3 bases at J, with 7 bases in the middle. Germline V gene lookup returns CDR1 MDHEN and CDR2 SYDVKM. The CDR3 bases are TGTGCCAGCAGTCGGGGTGACTATGGCTACACCTTC. Amino acid sequence: CASSRGDYGYTF.

The rearrangement links TRBV9 to TRBJ2-7, with 8 bases matching TRBD1. Germline CDR1 is SGDLS and CDR2 is YYNGEE. V was pared by 9 bases and J by 8 bases, with 22 bases of the junction left unmatched. The CDR3 runs 16 residues. As DNA, the CDR3 is TGTGCCATCGGCACGCCAACAGGGGGAGCCAAATGGAAGCAGTACTTC. Translated, it gives CAIGTPTGGAKWKQYF.

The table lists this clone with a count of one. The chain combines TRBV20-1 with TRBJ2-1; D might be TRBD2 (6 bases). Trimming stripped 3 bases from V and 12 bases from J, with 9 bases between. Per the germline V gene, CDR1 is DFQATT and CDR2 is SNEGSKA (reference sequence). This CDR3 comprises 10 residues. The CDR3 region has the DNA TGCAGTGCTAGTCGCGGGACGCAGTTCTTC. It is translated as CSASRGTQFF.

As for this clone: An end of the junction does not agree with germline; a read error may underlie this. This chain joins TRBV2 and TRBJ1-1; D possibly corresponds to TRBD1 (6 bases). Germline loops: CDR1 SNHLY, CDR2 FYNNEI. CDR3 length: 13 amino acids. The CDR3 nucleotides are TGTGCCAGGAAACAGGGATTGAACTCTGAAGCTTTCTTT. Translating it yields CARKQGLNSEAFF.

V usage is TRBV2 and J usage is TRBJ2-5; 10 bases fit TRBD1. This CDR3 has 14 amino acids. V trimming: 6 bases; J trimming: 4 bases; junction bases outside the gene matches: 5. Germline assignment: CDR1 SNHLY and CDR2 FYNNEI. The CDR3 DNA reads TGTGCCAGCAGCGGGGACAGGGGACGAGAGACCCAGTACTTC. Its protein is CASSGDRGRETQYF.

The chain employs TRBV10-3 and TRBJ2-1, with 13 bases fitting TRBD2. The V gene end was trimmed by 6 bases and the J gene end by 4 bases; junction bases not matched to a gene: 9. The CDR3 totals 17 residues. CDR1 and CDR2 from the germline V gene are ENHRY and SYGVKD. This CDR3 reads CAISWTSGGKMYNEQFF. DNA of the CDR3: TGTGCCATCAGCTGGACTAGCGGGGGAAAAATGTACAATGAGCAGTTCTTC.

The J gene is TRBJ2-7, the V gene TRBV7-2, with D uncertain. This CDR3 region has 14 residues. V gave up 1 base and J gave up 2 bases, with 9 bases separating them. Per the germline V gene, CDR1 is SGHTA and CDR2 is FQGNSA. The CDR3 loop reads CASSLGRVPYEQYF. The DNA of the CDR3 is TGTGCCAGCAGCTTAGGCCGGGTCCCCTACGAGCAGTACTTC.

This sequence joins TRBV2 and TRBJ2-3; 11 positions match TRBD2. The CDR3 consists of 15 residues. Per germline, CDR1 SNHLY and CDR2 FYNNEI. J lost 5 bases, V lost 5 bases, and 6 bases had no gene match. The DNA of the CDR3 is TGTGCCAGCAGTTATCTAGCGGGAGGACGAGATACGCAGTATTTT. Translating it yields CASSYLAGGRDTQYF.

This clone was detected only a few times. V usage is TRBV6-4 and J usage is TRBJ1-6; possibly TRBD1 for D (5 bases). Germline CDR1 is MRHNA and CDR2 is SNTAGT. Trimming removed 2 bases at V and 10 bases at J, with 12 bases between. This CDR3 is 14 amino acids long. CDR3 amino acids: CASSDERGGSPLHF. The DNA of the CDR3 is TGTGCCAGCAGTGACGAAAGGGGTGGCTCACCCCTCCACTTT.

As DNA, the CDR3 is TGTGCCAGCAGCTTGGTGGACAGGGGGTTCCATACAAGGAATGAGCAGTTCTTC. Its protein product is CASSLVDRGFHTRNEQFF. The chain combines TRBV5-8 with TRBJ2-1, with 10 nucleotides matching TRBD1. The junction had 13 bases not matched to a gene; V was cut back by 0 bases and J by 7 bases. There are 18 residues in the CDR3. The germline V gene has CDR1 SGHTS and CDR2 YDEGEE.

V and J are TRBV9 and TRBJ1-3, with unresolved D. Germline V gives CDR1 SGDLS, CDR2 YYNGEE. Between the trimmed V and J ends, which lost 2 bases and 8 bases, there was a span of 11 bases. The CDR3 consists of 13 residues. CDR3 amino acids: CASSVTSRDTIYF. Here the CDR3 DNA reads TGTGCCAGCAGCGTTACGAGCCGGGACACCATATATTTT. Combining the CDR3 with reference TRBV9 and TRBJ1-3 gives the whole variable domain DSGVTQTPKHLITATGQRVTLRCSPRSGDLSVYWYQQSLDQGLQFLIQYYNGEERAKGNILERFSAQQFPDLHSELNLSSLELGDSALYFCASSVTSRDTIYFGEGSWLTVV.

This chain joins TRBV5-1 and TRBJ2-3, with 12 bases matching TRBD1. Trimming took 3 bases from V and 0 from J; bases not matched to a gene: 17. Per germline, CDR1 SGHRS and CDR2 YFSETQ. The CDR3 totals 21 residues. This CDR3 is CASSSGQGAGWLAGSTDTQYF. Written as DNA, the CDR3 is TGCGCCAGCAGCTCGGGACAGGGGGCTGGGTGGCTAGCGGGAAGCACAGATACGCAGTATTTT.

This clone showed up just once. CDR3 sequence reads: CASSSGTGVISSPLHF. Here the CDR3 DNA reads TGTGCCAGCAGCTCCGGGACAGGGGTAATTTCTTCACCCCTCCACTTT. The chain has TRBV5-4 and TRBJ1-6; 10 bases line up with TRBD1. The CDR3 is 16 residues long. Germline V gene sequence: CDR1 SGHNT, CDR2 YYREEE (reference sequence). The V and J ends lost 3 bases and 9 bases, in that order; junction bases with no gene match: 9.

V and J are TRBV4-1 and TRBJ2-3; TRBD1 is a possible D gene (5 bases). Germline assignment: CDR1 MGHRA and CDR2 YSYEKL. The CDR3 sequence is 17 residues long. Trimming took off 1 base at V and 5 bases at J, with 19 bases between the two ends. The CDR3 spells CASSQVEFAGSGDTQYF. Written as DNA, the CDR3 is TGCGCCAGCAGCCAAGTAGAGTTTGCAGGGTCGGGAGATACGCAGTATTTT.

This clone was counted a few times. The chain is built from TRBV5-4 and TRBJ2-5; D might be TRBD1 (5 bases). CDR1 is SGHNT, CDR2 YYREEE, per germline (reference sequence). V gave up 9 bases and J gave up 2 bases, with 14 bases separating them. The CDR3 covers 13 residues. CDR3 bases: TGTGCCACCTCCGGACAAAGTCAAGAGACCCAGTACTTC. Translated: CATSGQSQETQYF. The full variable domain, with the rest looked up from reference TRBV5-4 and TRBJ2-5, is ETGVTQSPTHLIKTRGQQVTLRCSSQSGHNTVSWYQQALGQGPQFIFQYYREEENGRGNFPPRFSGLQFPNYSSELNVNALELDDSALYLCATSGQSQETQYFGPGTRLLVL.

The chain has TRBV2 and TRBJ2-2; D is uncertain. CDR1 and CDR2 from the germline V gene are SNHLY and FYNNEI. This CDR3 comprises 16 residues. Trimming removed 2 bases from V and 0 bases from J, with 10 bases in between. The CDR3 coding sequence is TGTGCCAGCAGTGAACTTGGCCCCTCGAACACCGGGGAGCTGTTTTTT. Its translation: CASSELGPSNTGELFF.

V gene TRBV5-5 combines with J gene TRBJ2-3, with D possibly matching TRBD1 (5 bases). The length of the CDR3 is 14 residues. CDR1 is SGHKS, CDR2 YYEKEE, per germline (reference sequence). Trimming removed 0 bases from V and 4 bases from J, with 9 bases in between. This chain's CDR3 is CASSLVPGPDTQYF. The CDR3 DNA follows: TGTGCCAGCAGCTTGGTTCCAGGGCCAGATACGCAGTATTTT.